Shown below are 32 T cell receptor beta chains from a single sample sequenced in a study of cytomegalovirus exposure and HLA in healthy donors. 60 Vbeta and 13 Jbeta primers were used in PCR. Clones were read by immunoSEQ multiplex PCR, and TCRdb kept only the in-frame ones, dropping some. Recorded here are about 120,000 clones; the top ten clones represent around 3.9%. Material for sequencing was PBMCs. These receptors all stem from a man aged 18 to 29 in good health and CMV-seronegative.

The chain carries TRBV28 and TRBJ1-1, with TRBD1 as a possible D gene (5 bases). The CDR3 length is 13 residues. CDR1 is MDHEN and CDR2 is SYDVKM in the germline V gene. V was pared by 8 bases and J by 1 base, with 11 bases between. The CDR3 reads CASLAGPNTEAFF. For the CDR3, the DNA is TGTGCCAGCCTTGCAGGGCCGAACACTGAAGCTTTCTTT.

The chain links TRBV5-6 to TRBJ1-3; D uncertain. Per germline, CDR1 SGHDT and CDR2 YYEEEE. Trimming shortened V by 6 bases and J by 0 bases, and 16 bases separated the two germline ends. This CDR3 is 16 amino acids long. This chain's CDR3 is CASTPERGASGNTIYF. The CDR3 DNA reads TGTGCCAGCACCCCCGAGCGCGGCGCCTCTGGAAACACCATATATTTT.

The CDR3 DNA reads as TGTGCCAGCAGCTTGGGCAGGGATGGCTACGAGCAGTACTTC. Its translation: CASSLGRDGYEQYF. The rearrangement uses TRBV13 and TRBJ2-7, with D perhaps matching TRBD1 (5 bases). The ends were cut back, 3 bases at V and 3 bases at J, with 12 bases in the middle. Germline CDR1 reads PRHDT; CDR2 reads FYEKMQ (reference sequence). This CDR3 is built from 14 residues.

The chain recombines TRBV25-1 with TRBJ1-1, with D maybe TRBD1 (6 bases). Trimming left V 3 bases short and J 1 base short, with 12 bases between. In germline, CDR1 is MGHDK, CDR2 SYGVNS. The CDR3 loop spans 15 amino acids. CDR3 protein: CASSDLGGGNTEAFF. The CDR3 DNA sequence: TGTGCCAGCAGTGATCTGGGAGGGGGGAACACTGAAGCTTTCTTT.

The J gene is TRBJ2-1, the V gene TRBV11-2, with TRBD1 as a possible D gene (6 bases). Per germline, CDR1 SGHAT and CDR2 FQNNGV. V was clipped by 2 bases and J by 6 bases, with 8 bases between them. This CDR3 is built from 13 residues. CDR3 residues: CASSLNRVNEQFF. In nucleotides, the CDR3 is TGTGCCAGCAGCTTAAACAGGGTCAATGAGCAGTTCTTC.

The CDR3 spells CASSVGGTGAYNEQFF. In nucleotides, the CDR3 is TGTGCCAGCAGCGTAGGAGGGACAGGAGCCTACAATGAGCAGTTCTTC. This rearrangement joins TRBV9 to TRBJ2-1, with 8 bases fitting TRBD1. The CDR3 contains 16 residues. Germline-derived CDR1 and CDR2 are SGDLS and YYNGEE. The trim removed 0 bases at V and 2 bases at J, leaving 4 bases unmatched.

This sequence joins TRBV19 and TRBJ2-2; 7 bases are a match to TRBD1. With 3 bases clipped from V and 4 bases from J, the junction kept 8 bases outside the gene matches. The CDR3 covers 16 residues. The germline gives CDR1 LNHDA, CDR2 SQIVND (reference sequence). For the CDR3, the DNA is TGTGCCAGTAGTATGATGGGGCCAGGGGGCACCGGGGAGCTGTTTTTT. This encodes CASSMMGPGGTGELFF.

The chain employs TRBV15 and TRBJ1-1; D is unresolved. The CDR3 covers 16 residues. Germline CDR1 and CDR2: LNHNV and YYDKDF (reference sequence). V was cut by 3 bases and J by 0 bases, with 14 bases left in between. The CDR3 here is CATSRGEGIMNTEAFF. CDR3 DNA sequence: TGTGCCACCAGCAGGGGTGAGGGAATAATGAACACTGAAGCTTTCTTT.

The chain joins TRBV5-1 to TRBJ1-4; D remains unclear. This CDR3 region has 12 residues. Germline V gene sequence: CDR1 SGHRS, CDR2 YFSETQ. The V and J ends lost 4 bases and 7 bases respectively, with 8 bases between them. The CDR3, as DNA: TGCGCCAGCAGCCTGGGAGGTGAAAAACTGTTTTTT. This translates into CASSLGGEKLFF.

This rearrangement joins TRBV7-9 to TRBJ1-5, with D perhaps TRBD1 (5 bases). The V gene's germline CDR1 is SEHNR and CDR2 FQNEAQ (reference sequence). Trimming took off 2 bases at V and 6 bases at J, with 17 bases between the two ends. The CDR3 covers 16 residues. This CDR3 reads CASSLSLQGRAQPQHF. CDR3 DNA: TGTGCCAGCAGCTTATCGCTTCAGGGAAGGGCTCAGCCCCAGCATTTT.

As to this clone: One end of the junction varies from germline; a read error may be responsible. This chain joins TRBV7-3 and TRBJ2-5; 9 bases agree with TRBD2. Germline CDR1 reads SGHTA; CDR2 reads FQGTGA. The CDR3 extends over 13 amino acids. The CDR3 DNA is TGTGCCAGCGGCGGGGGGGTACAAGAGACCCGGTACTTC. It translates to CASGGGVQETRYF.

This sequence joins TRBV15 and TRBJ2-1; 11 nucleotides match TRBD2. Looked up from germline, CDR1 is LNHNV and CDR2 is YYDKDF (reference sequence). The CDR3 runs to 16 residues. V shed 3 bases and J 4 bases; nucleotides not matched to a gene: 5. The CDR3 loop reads CATSSPGLAVYNEQFF. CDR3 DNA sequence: TGTGCCACCAGCAGTCCGGGACTAGCGGTTTACAATGAGCAGTTCTTC. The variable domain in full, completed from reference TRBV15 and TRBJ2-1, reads DAMVIQNPRYQVTQFGKPVTLSCSQTLNHNVMYWYQQKSSQAPKLLFHYYDKDFNNEADTPDNFQSRRPNTSFCFLDIRSPGLGDTAMYLCATSSPGLAVYNEQFFGPGTRLTVL.

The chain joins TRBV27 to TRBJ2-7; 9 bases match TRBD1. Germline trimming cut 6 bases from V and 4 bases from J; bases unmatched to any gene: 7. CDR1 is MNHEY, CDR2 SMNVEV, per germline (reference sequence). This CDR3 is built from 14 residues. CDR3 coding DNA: TGTGCCAGCAGCATAACCGGGACAGGGTACGAGCAGTACTTC. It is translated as CASSITGTGYEQYF.

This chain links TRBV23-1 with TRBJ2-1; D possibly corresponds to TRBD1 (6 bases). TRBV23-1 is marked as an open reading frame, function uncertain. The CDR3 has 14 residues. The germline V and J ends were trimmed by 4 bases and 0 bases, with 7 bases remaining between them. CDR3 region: CASSPGHSYNEQFF. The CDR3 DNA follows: TGCGCCAGCAGTCCGGGACACTCCTACAATGAGCAGTTCTTC.

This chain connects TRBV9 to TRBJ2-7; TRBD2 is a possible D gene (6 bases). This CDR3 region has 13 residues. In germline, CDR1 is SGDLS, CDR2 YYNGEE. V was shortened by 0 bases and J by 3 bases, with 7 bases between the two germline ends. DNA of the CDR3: TGTGCCAGCAGCGTAGGGGGGGTCTACGAGCAGTACTTC. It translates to CASSVGGVYEQYF.

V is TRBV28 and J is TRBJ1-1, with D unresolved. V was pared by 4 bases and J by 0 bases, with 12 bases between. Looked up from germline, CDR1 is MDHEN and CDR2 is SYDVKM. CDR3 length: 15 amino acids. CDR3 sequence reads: CASSSPTPLNTEAFF. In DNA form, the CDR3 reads TGTGCCAGCAGTTCGCCGACACCCTTGAACACTGAAGCTTTCTTT.

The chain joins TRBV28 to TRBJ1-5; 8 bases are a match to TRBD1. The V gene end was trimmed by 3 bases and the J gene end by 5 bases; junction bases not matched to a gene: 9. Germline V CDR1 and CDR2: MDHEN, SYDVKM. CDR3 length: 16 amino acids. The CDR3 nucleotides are TGTGCCAGCAGTTTGATGCAGGGGGCGCATTATCAGCCCCAGCATTTT. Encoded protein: CASSLMQGAHYQPQHF. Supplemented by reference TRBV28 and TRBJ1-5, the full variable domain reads DVKVTQSSRYLVKRTGEKVFLECVQDMDHENMFWYRQDPGLGLRLIYFSYDVKMKEKGDIPEGYSVSREKKERFSLILESASTNQTSMYLCASSLMQGAHYQPQHFGDGTRLSIL.

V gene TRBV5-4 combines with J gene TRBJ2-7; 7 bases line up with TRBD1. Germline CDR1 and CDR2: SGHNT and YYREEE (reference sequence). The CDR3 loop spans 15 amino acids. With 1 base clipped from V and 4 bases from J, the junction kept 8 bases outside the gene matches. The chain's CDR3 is CASSLRGQDLYEQYF. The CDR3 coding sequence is TGTGCCAGCAGCTTGCGAGGACAGGACTTATACGAGCAGTACTTC.

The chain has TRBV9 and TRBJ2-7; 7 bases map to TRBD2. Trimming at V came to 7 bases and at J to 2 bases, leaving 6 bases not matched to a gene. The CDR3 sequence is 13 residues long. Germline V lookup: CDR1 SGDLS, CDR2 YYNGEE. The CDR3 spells CASGREVPYEQYF. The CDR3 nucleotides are TGTGCCAGCGGACGGGAGGTACCCTACGAGCAGTACTTC.

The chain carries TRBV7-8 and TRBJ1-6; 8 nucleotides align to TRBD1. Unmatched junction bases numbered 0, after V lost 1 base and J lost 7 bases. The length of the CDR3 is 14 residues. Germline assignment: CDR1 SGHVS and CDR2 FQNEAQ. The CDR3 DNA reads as TGTGCCAGCAGCTTAGGGACAGGGAATTCACCCCTCCACTTT. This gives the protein CASSLGTGNSPLHF.

CDR3 bases: TGTGCCAGTAGTGTGGACTGGAACACCGGGGAGCTGTTTTTT. It codes for CASSVDWNTGELFF. This chain connects TRBV19 to TRBJ2-2, with a weak D call TRBD2 (5 bases). The CDR3 extends over 14 amino acids. V was pared by 5 bases and J by 1 base, with 8 bases between. Germline CDR1 and CDR2: LNHDA and SQIVND (reference sequence).

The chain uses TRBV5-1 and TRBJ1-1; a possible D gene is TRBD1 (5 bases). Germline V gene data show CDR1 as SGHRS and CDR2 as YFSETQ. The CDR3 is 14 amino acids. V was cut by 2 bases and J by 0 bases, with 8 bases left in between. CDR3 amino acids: CASSFSGLNTEAFF. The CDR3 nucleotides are TGCGCCAGCAGCTTTTCAGGGTTGAACACTGAAGCTTTCTTT.

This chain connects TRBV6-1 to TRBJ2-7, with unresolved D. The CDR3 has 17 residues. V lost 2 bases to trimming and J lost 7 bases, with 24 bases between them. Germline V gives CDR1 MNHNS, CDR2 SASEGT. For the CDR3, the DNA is TGTGCCAGCAGTGAACCACGCCCCTACATATATCCGAGGGAGCAGTACTTC. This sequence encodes CASSEPRPYIYPREQYF.

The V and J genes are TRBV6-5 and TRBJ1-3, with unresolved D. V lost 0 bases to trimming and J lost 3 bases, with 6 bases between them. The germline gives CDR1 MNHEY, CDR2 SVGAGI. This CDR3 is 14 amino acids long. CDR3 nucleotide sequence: TGTGCCAGCAGTTACTCGGGCGATGGAAACACCATATATTTT. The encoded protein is CASSYSGDGNTIYF.

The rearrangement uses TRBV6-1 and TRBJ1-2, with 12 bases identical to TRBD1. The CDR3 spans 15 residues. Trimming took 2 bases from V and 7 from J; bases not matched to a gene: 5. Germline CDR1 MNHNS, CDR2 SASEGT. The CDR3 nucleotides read TGTGCCAGCAGTGAAAGGGGACAGGGGGCGGGTGGCTACACCTTC. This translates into CASSERGQGAGGYTF.

DNA for the CDR3: TGCAGCTCAGGCAGGGGGCGGGAGACCCAGTACTTC. This gives the protein CSSGRGRETQYF. V usage is TRBV29-1 and J usage is TRBJ2-5, with TRBD1 matching 8 bases. The CDR3 spans 12 residues. Germline V gene data show CDR1 as SQVTM and CDR2 as ANQGSEA. V gave up 8 bases and J gave up 5 bases; unmatched junction bases: 7.

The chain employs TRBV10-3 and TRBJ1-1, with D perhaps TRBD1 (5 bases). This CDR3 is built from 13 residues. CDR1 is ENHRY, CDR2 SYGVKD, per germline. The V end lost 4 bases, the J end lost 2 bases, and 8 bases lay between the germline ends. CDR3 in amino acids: CAISVQANTEAFF. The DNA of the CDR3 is TGTGCCATCAGTGTACAGGCTAACACTGAAGCTTTCTTT.

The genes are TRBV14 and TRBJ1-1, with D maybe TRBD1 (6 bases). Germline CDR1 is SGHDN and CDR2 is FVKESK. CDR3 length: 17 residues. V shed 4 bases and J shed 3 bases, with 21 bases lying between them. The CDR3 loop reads CASSPRRGGLRDTEAFF. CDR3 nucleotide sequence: TGTGCCAGCAGCCCTAGGAGGGGGGGCCTTAGAGACACTGAAGCTTTCTTT. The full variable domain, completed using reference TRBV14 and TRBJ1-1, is EAGVTQFPSHSVIEKGQTVTLRCDPISGHDNLYWYRRVMGKEIKFLLHFVKESKQDESGMPNNRFLAERTGGTYSTLKVQPAELEDSGVYFCASSPRRGGLRDTEAFFGQGTRLTVV.

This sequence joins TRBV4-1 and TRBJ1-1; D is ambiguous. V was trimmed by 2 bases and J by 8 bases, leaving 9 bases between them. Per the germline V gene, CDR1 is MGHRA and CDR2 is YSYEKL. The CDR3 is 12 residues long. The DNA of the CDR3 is TGCGCCAGCAGCCAAAGTGGGCTGGAAGCTTTCTTT. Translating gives CASSQSGLEAFF.

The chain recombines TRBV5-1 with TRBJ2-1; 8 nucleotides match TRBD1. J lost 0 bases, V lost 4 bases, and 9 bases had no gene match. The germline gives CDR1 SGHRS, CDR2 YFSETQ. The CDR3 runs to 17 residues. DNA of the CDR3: TGCGCCAGCAGCAACCGACAGGGGCCCAGCTCCTACAATGAGCAGTTCTTC. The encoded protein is CASSNRQGPSSYNEQFF.

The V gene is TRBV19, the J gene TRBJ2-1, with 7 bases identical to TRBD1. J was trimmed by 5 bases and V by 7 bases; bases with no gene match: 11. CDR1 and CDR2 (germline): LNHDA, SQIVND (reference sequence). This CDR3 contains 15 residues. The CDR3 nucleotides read TGTGCCAGTAAGGCCTACAGGGGCAACCACAATGAGCAGTTCTTC. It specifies CASKAYRGNHNEQFF.

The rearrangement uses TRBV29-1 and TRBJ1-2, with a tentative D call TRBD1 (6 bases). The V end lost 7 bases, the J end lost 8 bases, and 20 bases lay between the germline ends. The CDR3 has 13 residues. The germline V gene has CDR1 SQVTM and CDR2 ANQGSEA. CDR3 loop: CSAGGRVVGGYTF. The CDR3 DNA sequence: TGCAGCGCTGGGGGCAGGGTGGTCGGCGGCTACACCTTC.